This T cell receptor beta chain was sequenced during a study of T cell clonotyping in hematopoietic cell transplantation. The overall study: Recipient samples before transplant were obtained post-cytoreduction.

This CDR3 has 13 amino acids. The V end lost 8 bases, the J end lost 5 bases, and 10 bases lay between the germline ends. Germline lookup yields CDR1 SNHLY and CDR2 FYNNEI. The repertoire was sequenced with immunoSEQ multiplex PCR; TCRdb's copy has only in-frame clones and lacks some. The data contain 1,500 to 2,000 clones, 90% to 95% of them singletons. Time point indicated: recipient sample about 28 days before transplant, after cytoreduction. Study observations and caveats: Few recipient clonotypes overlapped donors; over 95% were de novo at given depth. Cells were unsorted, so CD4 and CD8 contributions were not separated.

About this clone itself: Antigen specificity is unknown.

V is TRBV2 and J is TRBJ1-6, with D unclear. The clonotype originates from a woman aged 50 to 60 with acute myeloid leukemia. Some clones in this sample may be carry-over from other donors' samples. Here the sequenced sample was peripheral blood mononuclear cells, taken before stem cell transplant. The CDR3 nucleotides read TGTGCCAGCGGGAAGTGGGATAATTCACCCCTCCACTTT. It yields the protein CASGKWDNSPLHF.